The clone carrying this T cell receptor (beta chain) was counted ten times or more. Its specificity is unknown. The junction departs from germline at one end; a sequencing error may be responsible. Treatment defined: oral pan-JAK inhibitor, 5-10 mg twice daily. The entry originates in a study of CD8+ T cells in alopecia areata. Turning to the study itself: Patients given treatment had severity scored by the percentage of scalp area affected. Findings of the study overall: Normal scalp showed lower clonality than lesional scalp, especially alopecia totalis/universalis.

RNA was isolated and reverse transcribed to cDNA, the sequencing template. The method was immunoSEQ multiplex PCR; TCRdb's version includes in-frame clones alone and lacks a portion of them. The sample has some 110,000 clones; roughly 63% are singletons. This CDR3 contains 15 residues. In germline, CDR1 is SEHNR, CDR2 FQNEAQ (reference sequence). The material sequenced was CD8+ T cells sorted from blood, taken at week 4, from a patient treated with tofacitinib. This TCR came from a human donor with alopecia areata. This chain uses TRBV7-9 with TRBJ2-7; 9 bases agree with TRBD2. CDR3 protein: CASSVAGELYYEQYF. The CDR3 coding sequence is TGTGCCAGCAGCGTAGCGGGGGAGCTTTATTACGAGCAGTACTTC.